This T cell receptor (beta chain) was sequenced for a study of cytomegalovirus exposure and HLA in healthy donors. V shed 1 base and J shed 5 bases, with 8 bases lying between them. The germline V gene has CDR1 SEHNR and CDR2 FQNEAQ (reference sequence). This CDR3 has 13 amino acids. Primers for the PCR totalled 60 Vbeta and 13 Jbeta. Assay: immunoSEQ multiplex PCR; the TCRdb copy retains only in-frame clones and omits some. The sample contains roughly 150,000 clones, 83% of which appear only once. The source material was PBMCs. The receptor was derived from a man aged 50 or older in good health and CMV-seropositive. V is TRBV7-9 and J is TRBJ2-5; D gene unclear. CDR3: CASSLDGRETQYF. The CDR3 bases are TGTGCCAGCAGCTTAGACGGTCGGGAGACCCAGTACTTC.